Included here is one T cell receptor (beta chain) sequence, with context. Its antigen is not identified. The data originate from a study of CD8+ T cells in alopecia areata. As to treatment: oral pan-JAK inhibitor, 5-10 mg twice daily. Lesional scalp punch biopsies and peripheral blood were collected from alopecia areata patients. The CDR3 covers 13 residues. Germline V gene sequence: CDR1 GTSNPN, CDR2 SVGIG (reference sequence). Germline trimming cut 1 base from V and 3 bases from J; bases unmatched to any gene: 2. Following RNA extraction, reverse transcription yielded cDNA that acted as the sequencing template. Here immunoSEQ multiplex PCR was the method, and the copy in TCRdb shows in-frame clones only, minus some. The data show around 150,000 clones, roughly 65% seen once. Study-level findings and limits: Normal scalp had lower clonality than lesional scalp, with alopecia totalis/universalis lesions showing this most strongly.

Here the sequenced sample was CD4+ T cells sorted from blood, taken at week 4, from a patient treated with tofacitinib. J is TRBJ2-7 and V is TRBV30; 8 positions match TRBD1. This sequence was found in a human donor with alopecia areata. DNA of the CDR3: TGTGCCTGGAGTGCCGGACAGGGCTACGAGCAGTACTTC. It codes for CAWSAGQGYEQYF.